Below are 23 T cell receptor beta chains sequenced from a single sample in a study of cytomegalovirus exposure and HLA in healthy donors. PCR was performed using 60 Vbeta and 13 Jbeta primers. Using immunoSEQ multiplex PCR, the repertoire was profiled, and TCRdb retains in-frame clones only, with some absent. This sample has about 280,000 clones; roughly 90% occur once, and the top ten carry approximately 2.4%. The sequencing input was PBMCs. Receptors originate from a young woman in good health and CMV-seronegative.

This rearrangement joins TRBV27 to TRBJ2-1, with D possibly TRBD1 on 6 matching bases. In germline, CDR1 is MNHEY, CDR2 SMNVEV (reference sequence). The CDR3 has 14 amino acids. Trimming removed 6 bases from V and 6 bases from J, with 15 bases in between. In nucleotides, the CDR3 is TGTGCCAGCAGCCCCTACGGACAGACCAATGAGCAGTTCTTC. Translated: CASSPYGQTNEQFF.

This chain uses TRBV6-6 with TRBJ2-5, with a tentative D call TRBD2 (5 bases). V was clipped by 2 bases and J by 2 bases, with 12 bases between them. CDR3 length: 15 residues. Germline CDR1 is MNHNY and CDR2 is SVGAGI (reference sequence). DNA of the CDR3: TGTGCCAGCAGTTACCCCTCGGGGTCGCAAGAGACCCAGTACTTC. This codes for CASSYPSGSQETQYF.

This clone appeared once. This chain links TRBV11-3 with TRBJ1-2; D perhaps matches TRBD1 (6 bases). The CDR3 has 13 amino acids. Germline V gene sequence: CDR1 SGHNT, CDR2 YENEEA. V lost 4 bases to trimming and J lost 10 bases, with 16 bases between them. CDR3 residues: CASSSGHPPHYTF. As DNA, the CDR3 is TGTGCCAGCAGCTCGGGACACCCCCCTCACTACACCTTC. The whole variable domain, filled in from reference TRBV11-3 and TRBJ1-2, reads EAGVVQSPRYKIIEKKQPVAFWCNPISGHNTLYWYLQNLGQGPELLIRYENEEAVDDSQLPKDRFSAERLKGVDSTLKIQPAELGDSAVYLCASSSGHPPHYTFGSGTRLTVV.

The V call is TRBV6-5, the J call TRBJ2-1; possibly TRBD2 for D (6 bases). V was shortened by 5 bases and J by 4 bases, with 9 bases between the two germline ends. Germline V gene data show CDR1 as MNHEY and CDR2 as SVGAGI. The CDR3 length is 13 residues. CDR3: CASSAGTYNEQFF. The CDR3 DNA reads TGTGCCAGCAGTGCCGGGACTTACAATGAGCAGTTCTTC.

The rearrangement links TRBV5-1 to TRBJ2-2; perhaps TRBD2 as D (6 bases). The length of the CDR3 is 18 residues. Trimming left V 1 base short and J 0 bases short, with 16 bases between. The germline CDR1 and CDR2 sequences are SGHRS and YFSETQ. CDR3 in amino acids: CASSLSYGRGPNTGELFF. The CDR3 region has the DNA TGCGCCAGCAGCTTGTCTTATGGGCGGGGACCGAACACCGGGGAGCTGTTTTTT.

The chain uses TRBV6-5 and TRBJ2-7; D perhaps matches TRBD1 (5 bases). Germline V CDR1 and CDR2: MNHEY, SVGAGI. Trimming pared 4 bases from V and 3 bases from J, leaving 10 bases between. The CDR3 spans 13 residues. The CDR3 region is CASSSDRYYEQYF. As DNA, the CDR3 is TGTGCCAGCAGTTCCGACAGATACTACGAGCAGTACTTC.

The CDR3 DNA follows: TGTGCCAGCTCAGGGGGCAGGGACACCGGGGAGCTGTTTTTT. Translated, it gives CASSGGRDTGELFF. V is TRBV21-1 and J is TRBJ2-2; TRBD1, the table's D call, lacks a check against the DNA. TRBV21-1 is shown as a pseudogene. The CDR3 covers 14 residues.

The CDR3 DNA is TGCGCCAGCAAAGGCGGGGCGAGCACAGATACGCAGTATTTT. It encodes CASKGGASTDTQYF. The chain couples TRBV5-1 to TRBJ2-3; a possible D gene is TRBD2 (6 bases). The length of the CDR3 is 14 residues. CDR1 and CDR2 from the germline V gene are SGHRS and YFSETQ. The germline V and J ends were trimmed by 6 bases and 0 bases, with 11 bases remaining between them.

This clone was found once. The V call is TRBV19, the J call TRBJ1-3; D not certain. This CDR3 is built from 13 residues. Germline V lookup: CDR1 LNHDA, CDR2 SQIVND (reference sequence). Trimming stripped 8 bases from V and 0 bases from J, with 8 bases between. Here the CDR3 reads CASRWSSGNTIYF. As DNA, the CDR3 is TGTGCCAGTCGTTGGAGCTCTGGAAACACCATATATTTT.

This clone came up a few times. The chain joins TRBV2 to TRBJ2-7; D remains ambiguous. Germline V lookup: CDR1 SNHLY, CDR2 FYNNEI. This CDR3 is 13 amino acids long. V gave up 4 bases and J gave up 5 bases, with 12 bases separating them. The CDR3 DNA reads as TGTGCCAGCAGTGGCCATGAAGGAGACGAGCAGTACTTC. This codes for CASSGHEGDEQYF. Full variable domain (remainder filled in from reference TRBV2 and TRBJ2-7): EPEVTQTPSHQVTQMGQEVILRCVPISNHLYFYWYRQILGQKVEFLVSFYNNEISEKSEIFDDQFSVERPDGSNFTLKIRSTKLEDSAMYFCASSGHEGDEQYFGPGTRLTVT.

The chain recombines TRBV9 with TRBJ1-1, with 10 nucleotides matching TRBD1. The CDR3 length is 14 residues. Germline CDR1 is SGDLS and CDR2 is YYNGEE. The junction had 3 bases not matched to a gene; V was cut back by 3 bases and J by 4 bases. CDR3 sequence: CASSEGDRGTEAFF. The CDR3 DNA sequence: TGTGCCAGCAGCGAGGGGGACAGGGGCACTGAAGCTTTCTTT.

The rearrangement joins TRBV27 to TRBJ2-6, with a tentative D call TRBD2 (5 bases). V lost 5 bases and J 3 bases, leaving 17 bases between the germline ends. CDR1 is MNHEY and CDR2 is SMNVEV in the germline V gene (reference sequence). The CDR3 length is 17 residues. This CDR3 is CASSITPFGDGANVLTF. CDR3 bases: TGTGCCAGCAGTATAACCCCCTTCGGGGATGGGGCCAACGTCCTGACTTTC.

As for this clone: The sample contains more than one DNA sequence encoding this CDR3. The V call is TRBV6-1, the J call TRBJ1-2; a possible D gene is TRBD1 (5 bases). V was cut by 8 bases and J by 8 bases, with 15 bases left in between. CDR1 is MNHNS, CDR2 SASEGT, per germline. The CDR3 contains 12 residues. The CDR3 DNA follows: TGTGCCAGCTCCCACGAGGGGAGGGGCTACACCTTC. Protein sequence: CASSHEGRGYTF.

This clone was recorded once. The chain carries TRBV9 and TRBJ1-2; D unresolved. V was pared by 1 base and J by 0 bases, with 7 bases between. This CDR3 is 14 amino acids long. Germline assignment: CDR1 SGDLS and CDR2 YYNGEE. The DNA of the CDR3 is TGTGCCAGCAGCGTATCTGGAGCTAACTATGGCTACACCTTC. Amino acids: CASSVSGANYGYTF.

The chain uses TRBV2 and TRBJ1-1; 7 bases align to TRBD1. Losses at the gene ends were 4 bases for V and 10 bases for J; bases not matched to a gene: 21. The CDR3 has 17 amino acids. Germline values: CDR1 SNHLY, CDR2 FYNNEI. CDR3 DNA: TGTGCCAGCAGTGGTCAGGGGGGCCAGCCCGGAGTTTTGGGAGCTTTCTTT. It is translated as CASSGQGGQPGVLGAFF. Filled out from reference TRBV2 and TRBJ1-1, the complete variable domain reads EPEVTQTPSHQVTQMGQEVILRCVPISNHLYFYWYRQILGQKVEFLVSFYNNEISEKSEIFDDQFSVERPDGSNFTLKIRSTKLEDSAMYFCASSGQGGQPGVLGAFFGQGTRLTVV.

DNA for the CDR3: TGTGCCAGCAGCTTCGGACAGTCCGCTGTAGGGAACACTGAAGCTTTCTTT. Protein sequence: CASSFGQSAVGNTEAFF. The chain is built from TRBV5-4 and TRBJ1-1; D possibly corresponds to TRBD1 (6 bases). The V gene lost 2 bases and the J gene lost 1 base, with 18 bases spanning the gap. The V gene's germline CDR1 is SGHNT and CDR2 YYREEE (reference sequence). The CDR3 covers 17 residues.

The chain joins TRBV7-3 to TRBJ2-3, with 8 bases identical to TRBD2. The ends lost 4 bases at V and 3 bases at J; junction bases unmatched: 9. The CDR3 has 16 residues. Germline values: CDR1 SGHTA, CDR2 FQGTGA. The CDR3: CASSSGLAGGTDTQYF. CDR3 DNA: TGTGCCAGCAGCTCAGGACTAGCTGGTGGGACAGATACGCAGTATTTT.

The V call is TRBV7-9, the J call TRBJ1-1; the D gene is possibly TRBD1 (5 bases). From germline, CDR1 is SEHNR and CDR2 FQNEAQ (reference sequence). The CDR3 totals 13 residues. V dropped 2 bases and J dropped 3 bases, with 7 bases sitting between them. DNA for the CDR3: TGTGCCAGCAGCTTACGGGGGGACACTGAAGCTTTCTTT. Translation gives CASSLRGDTEAFF.

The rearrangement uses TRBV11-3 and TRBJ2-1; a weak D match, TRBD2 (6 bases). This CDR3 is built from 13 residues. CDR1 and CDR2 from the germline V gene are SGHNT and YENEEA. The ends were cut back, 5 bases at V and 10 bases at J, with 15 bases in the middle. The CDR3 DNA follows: TGTGCCAGCAGCCCTCGGGACTCCCAAGAGCAGTTCTTC. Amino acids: CASSPRDSQEQFF.

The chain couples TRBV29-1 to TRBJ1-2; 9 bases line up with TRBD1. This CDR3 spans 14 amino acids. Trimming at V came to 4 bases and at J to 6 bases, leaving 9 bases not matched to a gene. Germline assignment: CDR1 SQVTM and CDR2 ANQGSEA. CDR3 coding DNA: TGCAGCGTTGTAGAGACCGGGACAGGGAATGGCTACACCTTC. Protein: CSVVETGTGNGYTF.

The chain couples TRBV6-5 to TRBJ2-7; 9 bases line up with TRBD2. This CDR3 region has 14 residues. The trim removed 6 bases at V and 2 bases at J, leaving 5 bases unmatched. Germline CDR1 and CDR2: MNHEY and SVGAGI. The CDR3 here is CASRASGNPYEQYF. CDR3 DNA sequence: TGTGCCAGCAGGGCTAGCGGGAACCCCTACGAGCAGTACTTC.

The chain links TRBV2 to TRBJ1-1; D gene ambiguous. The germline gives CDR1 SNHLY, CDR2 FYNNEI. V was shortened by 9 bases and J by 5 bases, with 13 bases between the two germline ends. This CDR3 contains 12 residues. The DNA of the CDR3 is TGTGCCAGGGTAGCCGATGGGACTGAAGCTTTCTTT. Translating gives CARVADGTEAFF.

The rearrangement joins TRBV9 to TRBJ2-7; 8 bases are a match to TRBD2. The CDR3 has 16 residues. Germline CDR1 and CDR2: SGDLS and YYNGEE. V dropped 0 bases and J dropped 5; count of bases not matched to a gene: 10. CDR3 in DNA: TGTGCCAGCAGCGTAGAGCCGGGGGGGGCGACCAACGAGCAGTACTTC. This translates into CASSVEPGGATNEQYF.